This T cell receptor (beta chain) was captured in a study of beta chain features in type 1 diabetes. Study observations and caveats: When Type 1 diabetes patients were examined, their TCRB CDR3s proved moderately but significantly shorter in all four CD4+ subsets.

This clone has a handful of counts. As yet, its antigen is unknown. Trimming took off 4 bases at V and 0 bases at J, with 7 bases between the two ends. Germline CDR1 LNHDA, CDR2 SQIVND (reference sequence). The CDR3 sequence is 13 residues long. What was sequenced were expressed TCRB transcripts, since all of the isolated RNA had been reverse transcribed. Sequencing used immunoSEQ multiplex PCR; TCRdb keeps in-frame clones, though not all of them. The sample holds approximately 250,000 clones, roughly 13% seen once. This chain links TRBV19 with TRBJ2-7, with D possibly being TRBD1 (6 bases). The sequence came from a woman between 40 and 55 years old in good health. The specimen was naive CD4+ T cells from blood. CDR3 DNA sequence: TGTGCCAGTAGTACGACAGGCTCCTACGAGCAGTACTTC. Its translation: CASSTTGSYEQYF.